The 10 T cell receptor beta chains reported below all come from one sample, sequenced in a study of T cells after yellow fever vaccination. TCRdb reprocessed the 5' RACE reads with MiXCR, giving one entry per CDR3 protein. The sample has about 630,000 distinct CDR3 sequences; 9% to 15% are singletons. Sequences were derived from PBMCs, sampled on the day of the yellow fever booster vaccination. Source of these receptors: a man aged 25-45 years who received the YFV17D yellow fever vaccine.

The chain recombines TRBV2 with TRBJ2-7; D uncertain. Germline CDR1 reads SNHLY; CDR2 reads FYNNEI. Trimming stripped 6 bases from V and 6 bases from J, with 12 bases between. The CDR3 consists of 12 residues. CDR3 sequence reads: CASSALNIEQYF. For the CDR3, the DNA is TGTGCCAGCAGCGCACTCAATATCGAGCAGTACTTC.

This clonotype has just a few counts. The chain is built from TRBV7-9 and TRBJ1-2; tentatively, D is TRBD1 (5 bases). The germline CDR1 and CDR2 sequences are SEHNR and FQNEAQ (reference sequence). The CDR3 covers 13 residues. V shed 6 bases and J shed 4 bases, with 12 bases lying between them. In DNA form, the CDR3 reads TGTGCCAGCAGTTCTCCGGGACGCTATGGCTACACCTTC. It encodes CASSSPGRYGYTF.

This clonotype has ten or more counts. This chain links TRBV7-2 with TRBJ2-3; D ambiguous. V was pared by 9 bases and J by 6 bases, with 10 bases between. The CDR3 runs to 11 residues. Germline V CDR1 and CDR2: SGHTA, FQGNSA. CDR3 nucleotide sequence: TGTGCCAGGTCTTTAGGGGATACGCAGTATTTT. Amino acids: CARSLGDTQYF.

This clonotype showed up many times. The genes are TRBV5-1 and TRBJ2-5, with TRBD2 matching 8 bases. V lost 0 bases and J lost 1; bases outside the gene matches: 5. Germline CDR1 reads SGHRS; CDR2 reads YFSETQ. The CDR3 covers 16 residues. CDR3 bases: TGCGCCAGCAGCTTGGGTGGTAGCGGGACCCAAGAGACCCAGTACTTC. As protein: CASSLGGSGTQETQYF. Full variable domain (remainder filled in from reference TRBV5-1 and TRBJ2-5): KAGVTQTPRYLIKTRGQQVTLSCSPISGHRSVSWYQQTPGQGLQFLFEYFSETQRNKGNFPGRFSGRQFSNSRSEMNVSTLELGDSALYLCASSLGGSGTQETQYFGPGTRLLVL.

The chain links TRBV5-1 to TRBJ2-5; 10 bases match TRBD1. Per germline, CDR1 SGHRS and CDR2 YFSETQ. The CDR3 extends over 16 amino acids. With V trimmed by 7 bases and J by 5 bases, 14 bases remained unmatched. The CDR3 is CASQRLGQGNTETQYF. The CDR3 DNA is TGCGCCAGCCAACGCTTGGGACAGGGGAATACGGAGACCCAGTACTTC.

The rearrangement joins TRBV10-3 to TRBJ2-7; 7 positions agree with TRBD1. CDR1 ENHRY and CDR2 SYGVKD come from the germline V gene. The CDR3 loop spans 13 amino acids. The trim removed 6 bases at V and 2 bases at J, leaving 4 bases unmatched. CDR3 sequence (DNA): TGTGCCATCAGCCAGGGGACAGCCTACGAGCAGTACTTC. Its protein product is CAISQGTAYEQYF.

This clonotype was seen a few times. The chain employs TRBV12-3 or TRBV12-4 and TRBJ2-7; D is undetermined. Trimming removed 4 bases from V and 2 bases from J, with 15 bases in between. The CDR3 extends over 15 amino acids. CDR3 residues: CASSSWGLGTYEQYF. The CDR3 nucleotides read TGTGCCAGCAGTTCGTGGGGTTTGGGCACCTACGAGCAGTACTTC.

The chain links TRBV12-3 or TRBV12-4 to TRBJ2-1, with 14 bases identical to TRBD2. Germline trimming cut 6 bases from V and 8 bases from J; bases unmatched to any gene: 9. The CDR3 length is 16 residues. The CDR3 is CASSLGTSGSMDEQFF. The CDR3 DNA follows: TGTGCCAGCAGCCTAGGGACTAGCGGGAGTATGGATGAGCAGTTCTTC.

This clonotype was seen at least ten times. The chain combines TRBV29-1 with TRBJ1-2; D not certain. Germline-derived CDR1 and CDR2 are SQVTM and ANQGSEA. This CDR3 is built from 12 residues. V was pared by 4 bases and J by 8 bases, with 14 bases between. In DNA, the CDR3 is TGCAGCGTTGGAGCACAAGGATGGGGCTACACCTTC. It yields the protein CSVGAQGWGYTF.

J is TRBJ2-5 and V is TRBV10-3; D gene ambiguous. CDR1 is ENHRY, CDR2 SYGVKD, per germline. Deletions cut 6 bases from V and 2 bases from J, with 13 bases between. The CDR3 totals 14 residues. CDR3 coding DNA: TGTGCCATCAGGGGCGGAACAGCTCAAGAGACCCAGTACTTC. Translation: CAIRGGTAQETQYF.